The clone carrying this T cell receptor beta chain was seen many times. The sample is drawn from a study of T cells in Graves' hyperthyroidism and ophthalmopathy. Germline values: CDR1 DFQATT, CDR2 SNEGSKA (reference sequence). The CDR3 runs to 14 residues. After removal of 1 base from V and 5 bases from J, the junction contained 5 bases not matched to a gene. TCR beta CDR3 region amplification was performed from RNA transcripts. The primer set for the first-round RT-PCR of the TCR CDR3 was HTBI. Using its own MiXCR run on the multiplex PCR reads, TCRdb lists one record per CDR3 protein. The table has under 70,000 distinct CDR3 sequences, 53% seen once.

This clonotype was obtained from a woman aged 55-75 years with Graves' ophthalmopathy. The J gene is TRBJ2-1, the V gene TRBV20-1, with 7 bases fitting TRBD2. The sequenced sample was blood. The CDR3 loop is CSARVQRGHNEQFF. As DNA, the CDR3 is TGCAGTGCTAGAGTCCAGCGGGGTCACAATGAGCAGTTCTTC.